These T cell receptor beta chains were read from a single sample in a study of T-cell reconstitution after alpha-beta-depleted transplantation in children. MiXCR, run by TCRdb on the PCR reads, gives a single entry per CDR3 protein. The sample records some 350,000 distinct CDR3 sequences, 16% being singletons. The material sequenced was PBMCs, mostly from graft donor cells, taken 360 days after TCRalphabeta/CD19-depleted stem cell transplant. These receptors were taken from a male patient between 2 and 10 years old who had a stem cell transplant for acute lymphoblastic leukemia, so the T cells may come from the graft donor. Both conserved end residues are part of each CDR3.

CDR3 protein	V gene	J gene
CASSPGSQETQYF	TRBV18	TRBJ2-5
CASGTGTTNTGELFF	TRBV10-2	TRBJ2-2
CASSRGDRGNYGYTF	TRBV12-3/TRBV12-4	TRBJ1-2
CASSSRRLAGDWTDTQYF	TRBV27	TRBJ2-3
CASSLRPPGPGNTIYF	TRBV12-3/TRBV12-4	TRBJ1-3
CASSQSYSGPDYEQYF	TRBV23-1	TRBJ2-7
CASSPMVVAGINEQFF	TRBV7-9	TRBJ2-1
CASSPLGLAGENTQYF	TRBV12-3/TRBV12-4	TRBJ2-3
CASSSQDRENEQFF	TRBV12-3/TRBV12-4	TRBJ2-1
CSANPTSGSSYEQYF	TRBV20-1	TRBJ2-7